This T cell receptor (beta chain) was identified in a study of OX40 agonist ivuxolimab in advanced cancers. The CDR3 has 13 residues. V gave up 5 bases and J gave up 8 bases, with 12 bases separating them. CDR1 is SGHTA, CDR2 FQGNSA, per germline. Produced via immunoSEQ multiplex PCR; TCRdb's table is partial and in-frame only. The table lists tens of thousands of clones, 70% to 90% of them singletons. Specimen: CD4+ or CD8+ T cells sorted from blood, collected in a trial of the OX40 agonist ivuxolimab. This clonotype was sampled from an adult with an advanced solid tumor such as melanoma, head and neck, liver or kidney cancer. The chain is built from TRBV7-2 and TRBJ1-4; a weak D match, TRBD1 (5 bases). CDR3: CASSTGPPEKLFF. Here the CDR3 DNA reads TGTGCCAGCAGCACAGGCCCCCCGGAAAAACTGTTTTTT.